The sequence of this TCR beta chain was determined in a study of human T cells and chemical hapten exposure. This clonotype was observed once. The CDR3 is made up of 12 amino acids. Deletions cut 2 bases from V and 8 bases from J, with 7 bases between. From germline, CDR1 is MDHEN and CDR2 SYDVKM. In TCRdb, the RACE reads were re-called with MiXCR into one record per CDR3 protein. The sample records some 96,000 distinct CDR3 sequences, around 25% being singletons. The time point here: patch test 3, about 24 weeks after DPC sensitization. The treatment is: therapeutic diphenylcyclopropenone sensitization with weekly scalp DPC.

Sequenced material: whole blood, taken in connection with sensitization to the hapten diphenylcyclopropenone (DPC). The chain recombines TRBV28 with TRBJ1-5; D is uncertain. This sequence was found in a man aged 40-49 years with alopecia areata. Some clones in this sample may be carry-over from other donors' samples. The chain's CDR3 is CASSLIAEPQHF. For the CDR3, the DNA is TGTGCCAGCAGTTTAATTGCCGAGCCCCAGCATTTT. Full variable domain (rest looked up from reference TRBV28 and TRBJ1-5): DVKVTQSSRYLVKRTGEKVFLECVQDMDHENMFWYRQDPGLGLRLIYFSYDVKMKEKGDIPEGYSVSREKKERFSLILESASTNQTSMYLCASSLIAEPQHFGDGTRLSIL.